Reported below is one T cell receptor (beta chain). Its specificity is unknown. Healthy bone marrow donors made up the donors. Primers included in the PCR were 60 Vbeta and 13 Jbeta primers. Clones were sequenced by immunoSEQ multiplex PCR, and TCRdb holds only the in-frame ones, with some missing. The sample includes 210,000 or so clones, under 90% of them seen just once. These data belong to a study of cytomegalovirus exposure and HLA in healthy donors. General study points: In a later analysis, specific HLA alleles were associated with 15,000 to 20,000 TCR beta sequences at a 0.05 false discovery rate. In a later analysis, most CMV-associated TCR beta chains appeared HLA-restricted. Donors were assumed by presence/absence analyses to have roughly uniform sequencing depth.

CDR3 size: 17 residues. The germline V gene has CDR1 MGHDK and CDR2 SYGVNS. Losses at the gene ends were 5 bases for V and 0 bases for J; bases not matched to a gene: 5. The V and J genes are TRBV25-1 and TRBJ2-6, with 9 positions matching TRBD1. The sequenced sample consisted of PBMCs. This TCR came from a human donor in good health. The CDR3 spells CASSPGQGSSGANVLTF. The CDR3 DNA is TGTGCCAGCAGTCCGGGACAGGGTAGCTCTGGGGCCAACGTCCTGACTTTC.